This is a list of T cell receptor beta chains from one sample in a study of T cell changes during pregnancy in multiple sclerosis. Sequencing was performed with immunoSEQ multiplex PCR; in TCRdb, only in-frame clones are kept and a portion is missing. This sample has 37,000 or so clones, with roughly 91% found just once. Material: CD4+ T cells from peripheral blood mononuclear cells, obtained in the second trimester of pregnancy. These receptors all stem from a female donor in good health, enrolled as a control in a pregnancy study. CDR3s include the opening cysteine and the closing phenylalanine or tryptophan. Fields, in order: V gene, clone size, J gene, D gene, CDR3 protein, CDR3 DNA. The D gene is left open where the match is weak. Part of the rows lack a size; the others show once, few, many or a class for expanded clones.

v_call: TRBV5-5; clone_size: .; j_call: TRBJ1-1; d_call: .; cdr3_aa: CASSLYQGIKRTEAFF; cdr3_nt: TGTGCCAGCAGCTTGTATCAGGGGATAAAACGCACTGAAGCTTTCTTT
v_call: TRBV7-9; clone_size: once; j_call: TRBJ2-4; d_call: TRBD1; cdr3_aa: CASNSPGQGAILAKNIQYF; cdr3_nt: TGTGCCAGCAACTCTCCGGGACAGGGGGCGATTCTAGCCAAAAACATTCAGTACTTC
v_call: TRBV29-1; clone_size: .; j_call: TRBJ2-2; d_call: TRBD2; cdr3_aa: CSGGLAGVGGGELFF; cdr3_nt: TGCAGCGGTGGACTAGCGGGAGTGGGGGGCGGGGAGCTGTTTTTT
v_call: TRBV29-1; clone_size: once; j_call: TRBJ2-7; d_call: TRBD1; cdr3_aa: CSVAVGQGHAEQYF; cdr3_nt: TGCAGCGTTGCCGTTGGACAGGGGCATGCCGAGCAGTACTTC
v_call: TRBV19; clone_size: .; j_call: TRBJ2-3; d_call: TRBD1; cdr3_aa: CASSQRQGAGDTQYF; cdr3_nt: TGTGCCAGTAGCCAGAGACAGGGGGCTGGCGATACGCAGTATTTT
v_call: TRBV7-9; clone_size: .; j_call: TRBJ2-7; d_call: TRBD2; cdr3_aa: CASSPRTSGETQDQYF; cdr3_nt: TGTGCCAGCAGCCCGAGGACTAGCGGGGAAACCCAAGATCAGTACTTC
v_call: TRBV7-8; clone_size: .; j_call: TRBJ2-5; d_call: .; cdr3_aa: CASSVGHIGGLETQYF; cdr3_nt: TGTGCCAGCAGCGTGGGACACATCGGCGGTCTCGAGACCCAGTACTTC
v_call: TRBV6-5; clone_size: once; j_call: TRBJ2-4; d_call: TRBD1; cdr3_aa: CASSYSGTVAKNIQYF; cdr3_nt: TGTGCCAGCAGTTACTCCGGGACAGTAGCCAAAAACATTCAGTACTTC
v_call: TRBV11-3; clone_size: .; j_call: TRBJ1-2; d_call: .; cdr3_aa: CASSSWGRGVNYGYTF; cdr3_nt: TGTGCCAGCAGCTCCTGGGGGCGTGGGGTTAACTATGGCTACACCTTC
v_call: TRBV28; clone_size: .; j_call: TRBJ1-1; d_call: .; cdr3_aa: CASNGGRGTAEAFF; cdr3_nt: TGTGCCAGCAATGGAGGGAGGGGCACCGCTGAAGCTTTCTTT
v_call: TRBV27; clone_size: once; j_call: TRBJ2-7; d_call: TRBD2; cdr3_aa: CASSSTSFSGGYEQYF; cdr3_nt: TGTGCCAGCAGTTCCACCTCCTTCTCGGGGGGGTACGAGCAGTACTTC
v_call: TRBV19; clone_size: once; j_call: TRBJ2-3; d_call: .; cdr3_aa: CASRQASTDTQYF; cdr3_nt: TGTGCCAGTAGGCAGGCGAGCACAGATACGCAGTATTTT
v_call: TRBV6-6; clone_size: .; j_call: TRBJ2-7; d_call: TRBD2; cdr3_aa: CSTKVLAGFYEQYF; cdr3_nt: TGTTCCACCAAAGTGCTAGCGGGATTCTACGAGCAGTACTTC
v_call: TRBV4-2; clone_size: .; j_call: TRBJ1-5; d_call: .; cdr3_aa: CASSQGLNQPQHF; cdr3_nt: TGTGCCAGCAGCCAGGGACTCAATCAGCCCCAGCATTTT
v_call: TRBV30; clone_size: .; j_call: TRBJ2-3; d_call: .; cdr3_aa: CAWSVLRGTDTQYF; cdr3_nt: TGTGCCTGGAGTGTCCTAAGAGGCACAGATACGCAGTATTTT
v_call: TRBV10-2; clone_size: .; j_call: TRBJ2-7; d_call: .; cdr3_aa: CASAQGAAYEQYF; cdr3_nt: TGCGCCAGCGCACAGGGAGCGGCCTACGAGCAGTACTTC
v_call: TRBV6-6; clone_size: .; j_call: TRBJ1-1; d_call: .; cdr3_aa: CASSLTGRGAFF; cdr3_nt: TGTGCCAGCAGTCTCACAGGGAGAGGAGCTTTCTTT
v_call: TRBV5-1; clone_size: .; j_call: TRBJ2-7; d_call: TRBD1; cdr3_aa: CASSMTGARLGEQYF; cdr3_nt: TGCGCCAGCAGTATGACAGGGGCGCGTCTTGGCGAGCAGTACTTC
v_call: TRBV28; clone_size: .; j_call: TRBJ1-1; d_call: TRBD1; cdr3_aa: CASSSGQGTEAFF; cdr3_nt: TGTGCCAGCAGTTCTGGACAGGGAACTGAAGCTTTCTTT
v_call: TRBV14; clone_size: .; j_call: TRBJ1-4; d_call: .; cdr3_aa: CASSQDRVVGEKLFF; cdr3_nt: TGTGCCAGCAGCCAAGATCGCGTAGTTGGTGAAAAACTGTTTTTT
v_call: TRBV19; clone_size: .; j_call: TRBJ1-5; d_call: TRBD1; cdr3_aa: CASSPLQGSGNQPQHF; cdr3_nt: TGTGCCAGTAGTCCCTTACAGGGGTCGGGCAATCAGCCCCAGCATTTT
v_call: TRBV7-2; clone_size: .; j_call: TRBJ2-5; d_call: TRBD2; cdr3_aa: CASSLGGLAGGPGQETQYF; cdr3_nt: TGTGCCAGCAGCCTGGGAGGACTAGCGGGAGGGCCGGGACAAGAGACCCAGTACTTC
v_call: TRBV2; clone_size: .; j_call: TRBJ2-7; d_call: .; cdr3_aa: CASSRGWGYEQYF; cdr3_nt: TGTGCCAGCAGCCGGGGTTGGGGCTACGAGCAGTACTTC
v_call: TRBV30; clone_size: .; j_call: TRBJ2-1; d_call: .; cdr3_aa: CAWSPSPTGRVRGEQFF; cdr3_nt: TGTGCCTGGAGTCCATCTCCTACAGGGAGGGTGAGGGGTGAGCAGTTCTTC
v_call: TRBV7-8; clone_size: .; j_call: TRBJ1-1; d_call: .; cdr3_aa: CASSRGGPANTEAFF; cdr3_nt: TGTGCCAGCAGCCGTGGTGGCCCCGCGAACACTGAAGCTTTCTTT
v_call: TRBV7-6; clone_size: once; j_call: TRBJ2-3; d_call: .; cdr3_aa: CASSLESARGTDTQYF; cdr3_nt: TGTGCCAGCAGCTTAGAATCGGCCCGGGGCACAGATACGCAGTATTTT
v_call: TRBV10-3; clone_size: .; j_call: TRBJ1-3; d_call: .; cdr3_aa: CAISEQGSGNTIYF; cdr3_nt: TGTGCCATCAGTGAGCAGGGTTCTGGAAACACCATATATTTT